The sequence of this T cell receptor (beta chain) was determined in a study of shared clonotypes between healthy human individuals. On this clone: Just one base apart from a much larger clone, this may be a read error. Other DNA sequences in this sample translate to the same CDR3.

Partitioning of CD4+ cells yielded a CD45RA+ naive subset and a CD45RA-negative memory subset. Produced via immunoSEQ multiplex PCR; TCRdb's table is partial and in-frame only. The table includes under 1,100,000 clones, 75% detected once. Germline values: CDR1 LGHNA, CDR2 YSLEER. The CDR3 extends over 17 amino acids. The chain carries TRBV4-3 and TRBJ2-3; TRBD2 matches at 9 bases. The sequencing sample was made of memory CD4+ T cells sorted from blood. The subset: CD45RA-negative fraction. The receptor comes from a man younger than 30 in good health. This CDR3 reads CASSRGVREGRTDTQYF. CDR3 coding DNA: TGCGCCAGTAGCCGGGGGGTGCGGGAGGGCCGGACAGATACGCAGTATTTT.